The 29 T cell receptor beta chains below come from one sample, sequenced in a study of T cell clones after liver transplantation. The protocol was immunoSEQ multiplex PCR, while the TCRdb copy is restricted to in-frame clones and leaves out a portion. The sample consists of more than 65,000 clones, about four fifths of them appearing once. Specimen: CD4+ T cells from blood, collected 12 months after liver transplant. These receptors came from a human patient who received a liver transplant. The graft donor may have contributed some T cells.

This chain links TRBV19 with TRBJ1-5; the D is unclear. Trimming left V 9 bases short and J 0 bases short, with 21 bases between. The CDR3 covers 17 residues. Looked up from germline, CDR1 is LNHDA and CDR2 is SQIVND (reference sequence). The CDR3 region is CASGGGRSGNSNQPQHF. CDR3 in DNA: TGTGCCAGCGGAGGCGGCAGATCGGGGAATAGCAATCAGCCCCAGCATTTT.

J is TRBJ2-1 and V is TRBV6-5, with D perhaps TRBD2 (6 bases). The CDR3 runs 13 residues. Germline CDR1 and CDR2: MNHEY and SVGAGI. V gave up 6 bases and J gave up 13 bases, with 19 bases separating them. This CDR3 reads CASSSTGTLLQFF. The DNA for the CDR3 is TGTGCCAGCAGCTCGACCGGGACTCTCTTACAGTTCTTC.

The genes are TRBV5-4 and TRBJ2-7, with TRBD2 matching 9 bases. CDR1 SGHNT and CDR2 YYREEE come from the germline V gene (reference sequence). J gave up 2 bases and V 3 bases, and 12 bases lay outside the gene matches. The CDR3 runs 17 residues. The chain's CDR3 is CASSSPPASGTPYEQYF. For the CDR3, the DNA is TGTGCCAGCAGCTCCCCCCCCGCTAGCGGGACTCCCTACGAGCAGTACTTC.

Remarks on this clone: Distinct nucleotide sequences in the sample also encode this CDR3. The rearrangement links TRBV28 to TRBJ2-7; D is uncertain. CDR1 is MDHEN, CDR2 SYDVKM, per germline. The CDR3 consists of 12 residues. The V and J ends lost 2 bases and 2 bases respectively, with 4 bases between them. The CDR3 coding sequence is TGTGCCAGCAGTTTAGCTCCCTACGAGCAGTACTTC. Protein product: CASSLAPYEQYF.

DNA of the CDR3: TGTGCCAGCAGCTCCCAAACGGGGGTCAGCCAGCCCCAGCATTTT. Its translation is CASSSQTGVSQPQHF. V usage is TRBV7-2 and J usage is TRBJ1-5, with D maybe TRBD1 (5 bases). This CDR3 spans 15 amino acids. Germline CDR1 is SGHTA and CDR2 is FQGNSA. Trimming removed 4 bases from V and 7 bases from J, with 17 bases in between.

V gene TRBV19 combines with J gene TRBJ2-1; 16 bases map to TRBD2. This CDR3 region has 18 residues. CDR1 LNHDA and CDR2 SQIVND come from the germline V gene (reference sequence). The junction had 9 bases not matched to a gene; V was cut back by 6 bases and J by 4 bases. Here the CDR3 DNA reads TGTGCCAGTAGCCGGGCCCCGGGACTAGCGGGAGGGTACAATGAGCAGTTCTTC. It specifies CASSRAPGLAGGYNEQFF.

This chain connects TRBV7-9 to TRBJ2-5, with D maybe TRBD1 (6 bases). Trimming took 5 bases from V and 5 from J, leaving 6 bases between them. The CDR3 runs 11 residues. Germline V gene data show CDR1 as SEHNR and CDR2 as FQNEAQ (reference sequence). The CDR3 bases are TGTGCCAGCAGCAGGGGGGAGACCCAGTACTTC. Encoded protein: CASSRGETQYF. The full variable domain, rest sourced from reference TRBV7-9 and TRBJ2-5, is DTGVSQNPRHKITKRGQNVTFRCDPISEHNRLYWYRQTLGQGPEFLTYFQNEAQLEKSRLLSDRFSAERPKGSFSTLEIQRTEQGDSAMYLCASSRGETQYFGPGTRLLVL.

The genes are TRBV6-6 and TRBJ1-1; no definite D call. The CDR3 runs 15 residues. V lost 0 bases to trimming and J lost 2 bases, with 10 bases between them. Germline V lookup: CDR1 MNHNY, CDR2 SVGAGI (reference sequence). CDR3 DNA sequence: TGTGCCAGCAGTTACTCAGCAGGCAAAAACACTGAAGCTTTCTTT. Protein sequence: CASSYSAGKNTEAFF.

This chain links TRBV6-5 with TRBJ1-2, with TRBD1 matching 8 bases. Germline CDR1 is MNHEY and CDR2 is SVGAGI. This CDR3 has 12 amino acids. J lost 8 bases, V lost 5 bases, and 4 bases had no gene match. The CDR3 bases are TGTGCCAGCAGTCAAACAGGGGGAGGCTACACCTTC. Its protein is CASSQTGGGYTF.

This clone is judged medium-sized. In nucleotides, the CDR3 is TGTGCCAGCAGCTTAGCTTCCGACTACGAGCAGTACTTC. Its protein product is CASSLASDYEQYF. The V gene is TRBV7-6, the J gene TRBJ2-7; D is uncertain. The CDR3 spans 13 residues. CDR1 SGHVS and CDR2 FNYEAQ come from the germline V gene. V was pared by 0 bases and J by 3 bases, with 6 bases between.

The rearrangement joins TRBV2 to TRBJ2-1; D unresolved. V lost 6 bases and J lost 0, with 6 bases in between. CDR3 length: 13 amino acids. CDR1 and CDR2 from the germline V gene are SNHLY and FYNNEI. The CDR3 DNA reads as TGTGCCAGCAGAAGTTCCTCCTACAATGAGCAGTTCTTC. Translation: CASRSSSYNEQFF.

The J gene is TRBJ2-7, the V gene TRBV28, with unresolved D. This CDR3 contains 11 residues. The V gene's germline CDR1 is MDHEN and CDR2 SYDVKM. V was trimmed by 3 bases and J by 3 bases, leaving 3 bases between them. The CDR3 loop reads CASSFRYEQYF. Here the CDR3 DNA reads TGTGCCAGCAGTTTCCGCTACGAGCAGTACTTC. Looking up the rest from reference TRBV28 and TRBJ2-7 gives the full variable domain: DVKVTQSSRYLVKRTGEKVFLECVQDMDHENMFWYRQDPGLGLRLIYFSYDVKMKEKGDIPEGYSVSREKKERFSLILESASTNQTSMYLCASSFRYEQYFGPGTRLTVT.

The V call is TRBV27, the J call TRBJ1-1, with 7 nucleotides matching TRBD1. The CDR3 is 14 amino acids. CDR1 is MNHEY and CDR2 is SMNVEV in the germline V gene (reference sequence). V trimming: 2 bases; J trimming: 4 bases; junction bases outside the gene matches: 4. The CDR3 reads CASSLRRGRTEAFF. DNA for the CDR3: TGTGCCAGCAGTTTACGGAGGGGGCGCACTGAAGCTTTCTTT.

The chain combines TRBV19 with TRBJ1-1; maybe TRBD1 (5 bases). The CDR3 contains 14 residues. Trimming removed 5 bases from V and 0 bases from J, with 10 bases in between. Germline V lookup: CDR1 LNHDA, CDR2 SQIVND (reference sequence). This CDR3 reads CASSPDRVNTEAFF. DNA of the CDR3: TGTGCCAGTAGTCCCGACAGAGTGAACACTGAAGCTTTCTTT.

The chain recombines TRBV4-1 with TRBJ2-2; 13 bases align to TRBD2. This CDR3 contains 18 residues. Germline CDR1 and CDR2: MGHRA and YSYEKL. Trimming at V came to 4 bases and at J to 4 bases, leaving 9 bases not matched to a gene. The DNA for the CDR3 is TGCGCCAGCAGCCGCCTACTAGCGGGAGGGCCGGGCACCGGGGAGCTGTTTTTT. Its translation is CASSRLLAGGPGTGELFF.

The chain is built from TRBV6-4 and TRBJ1-3; the D gene is possibly TRBD1 (5 bases). CDR1 is MRHNA, CDR2 SNTAGT, per germline. This CDR3 region has 12 residues. The V gene lost 11 bases and the J gene lost 7 bases, with 15 bases spanning the gap. CDR3 nucleotide sequence: TGTGCCGATCTAGTGGGGGGGAACACCATATATTTT. Translated, it gives CADLVGGNTIYF.

This chain links TRBV5-4 with TRBJ2-1; TRBD2 matches at 9 bases. Trimming took 2 bases from V and 11 from J; bases not matched to a gene: 11. CDR1 and CDR2 from the germline V gene are SGHNT and YYREEE (reference sequence). This CDR3 comprises 15 residues. This chain's CDR3 is CASSLRGRGSSKQFF. Written as DNA, the CDR3 is TGTGCCAGCAGCTTACGCGGGAGGGGCAGTTCGAAGCAGTTCTTC.

The chain is built from TRBV6-5 and TRBJ1-2; no reliable D call. The CDR3 covers 14 residues. Trimming took off 8 bases at V and 4 bases at J, with 17 bases between the two ends. Germline values: CDR1 MNHEY, CDR2 SVGAGI. CDR3 sequence (DNA): TGTGCCAGCGGCAGACTTTCGGCTACCTATGGCTACACCTTC. It yields the protein CASGRLSATYGYTF.

The chain carries TRBV2 and TRBJ2-7; D not certain. Germline V CDR1 and CDR2: SNHLY, FYNNEI. This CDR3 is 12 amino acids long. Trimming cost V 4 bases and J 3 bases, with 7 bases left between them. The CDR3 DNA reads as TGTGCCAGCAGTGCCGAGAACTACGAGCAGTACTTC. Encoded protein: CASSAENYEQYF.

This sequence joins TRBV7-2 and TRBJ2-4; either TRBD1 or TRBD2 may supply D (6 bases each). Per germline, CDR1 SGHTA and CDR2 FQGNSA. Trimming pared 0 bases from V and 11 bases from J, leaving 14 bases between. The CDR3 covers 14 residues. DNA for the CDR3: TGTGCCAGCAGCTTAGCGCCGGGGGCGCAGGTTCAGTACTTC. Encoded protein: CASSLAPGAQVQYF.

Comments on this clone: Other DNA sequences of this sample code for an identical CDR3. The rearrangement uses TRBV5-1 and TRBJ1-1; weak D call: TRBD1 (5 bases). Germline V gene sequence: CDR1 SGHRS, CDR2 YFSETQ. The CDR3 sequence is 14 residues long. Trimming took off 0 bases at V and 0 bases at J, with 6 bases between the two ends. Here the CDR3 DNA reads TGCGCCAGCAGCTTGGACAGGATGAACACTGAAGCTTTCTTT. This encodes CASSLDRMNTEAFF.

The J gene is TRBJ2-3, the V gene TRBV18; D not certain. The CDR3 extends over 13 amino acids. Deletions cut 2 bases from V and 2 bases from J, with 5 bases between. Germline V lookup: CDR1 KGHSH, CDR2 LQKENI. The DNA of the CDR3 is TGTGCCAGCTCACCATCCATCACAGATACGCAGTATTTT. Its protein product is CASSPSITDTQYF.

This chain links TRBV19 with TRBJ1-5, with a possible D match to TRBD1 (5 bases). CDR1 LNHDA and CDR2 SQIVND come from the germline V gene (reference sequence). Trimming shortened V by 4 bases and J by 6 bases, and 10 bases separated the two germline ends. The CDR3 totals 13 residues. DNA for the CDR3: TGTGCCAGTAGTACAGGGACCTCTCAGCCCCAGCATTTT. As protein: CASSTGTSQPQHF.

The gene calls are TRBV6-1 and TRBJ1-1; D remains ambiguous. The CDR3 sequence is 13 residues long. Germline CDR1 MNHNS, CDR2 SASEGT. V was clipped by 0 bases and J by 3 bases, with 5 bases between them. Written as DNA, the CDR3 is TGTGCCAGCAGTGAAGCCCCCGACACTGAAGCTTTCTTT. This sequence encodes CASSEAPDTEAFF.

The chain uses TRBV2 and TRBJ2-2; D remains ambiguous. Trimming shortened V by 7 bases and J by 5 bases, and 11 bases separated the two germline ends. The germline CDR1 and CDR2 sequences are SNHLY and FYNNEI. CDR3 length: 13 residues. The CDR3 sequence: CASTASWTGELFF. For the CDR3, the DNA is TGTGCCAGCACTGCTTCCTGGACCGGGGAGCTGTTTTTT.

The chain employs TRBV28 and TRBJ2-3; a possible D gene is TRBD1 (5 bases). V lost 2 bases and J lost 7, with 10 bases in between. Germline loops: CDR1 MDHEN, CDR2 SYDVKM. This CDR3 spans 13 amino acids. CDR3 bases: TGTGCCAGCAGTTTAGTGGGGCCTTATACGCAGTATTTT. It specifies CASSLVGPYTQYF.

The chain combines TRBV5-4 with TRBJ2-7, with D hard to call. This CDR3 has 17 amino acids. Germline lookup yields CDR1 SGHNT and CDR2 YYREEE (reference sequence). V lost 4 bases to trimming and J lost 0 bases, with 20 bases between them. CDR3 residues: CASSRASRQSSSYEQYF. CDR3 nucleotide sequence: TGTGCCAGCAGCCGGGCGAGCAGGCAGTCGAGCTCCTACGAGCAGTACTTC.

The J gene is TRBJ2-7, the V gene TRBV10-2; D is tentatively TRBD1 or TRBD2 (6 bases each). Germline CDR1 WSHSY, CDR2 SAAADI. The CDR3 loop spans 13 amino acids. Trimming took off 7 bases at V and 3 bases at J, with 13 bases between the two ends. In DNA form, the CDR3 reads TGCGCCAGCAATCCACAGGGACTCTACGAGCAGTACTTC. Translated, it gives CASNPQGLYEQYF.

V and J are TRBV6-1 and TRBJ2-7; 9 nucleotides line up with TRBD1. Germline-derived CDR1 and CDR2 are MNHNS and SASEGT. The CDR3 is 14 residues long. Trimming at V came to 7 bases and at J to 4 bases, leaving 8 bases not matched to a gene. CDR3 bases: TGTGCCAGCACCTATACAGGGGGCGCGTACGAGCAGTACTTC. Its translation: CASTYTGGAYEQYF.